This T cell receptor (beta chain) was captured in a study of blood T cell repertoires in COVID-19. Turning to the study itself: Italy, Spain and the United States were the sources of the convalescent and acute COVID-19 samples. Sources were T cells, B-cell-depleted T cells, or PBMCs; the material itself was cDNA or gDNA.

Here immunoSEQ multiplex PCR was the method, and the copy in TCRdb shows in-frame clones only, minus some. Among about 150,000 clones listed, around 82% were seen once. From germline, CDR1 is MDHEN and CDR2 SYDVKM. Trimming took 3 bases from V and 3 from J, leaving 11 bases between them. CDR3 size: 15 residues. Sequencing was carried out using peripheral blood. The origin of this receptor is a man aged 18 to 30 with active or convalescent COVID-19. This chain uses TRBV28 with TRBJ2-2; D possibly corresponds to TRBD1 (6 bases). The CDR3 coding sequence is TGTGCCAGCAGTTTCGGACAGAAGCACACCGGGGAGCTGTTTTTT. Its protein product is CASSFGQKHTGELFF.